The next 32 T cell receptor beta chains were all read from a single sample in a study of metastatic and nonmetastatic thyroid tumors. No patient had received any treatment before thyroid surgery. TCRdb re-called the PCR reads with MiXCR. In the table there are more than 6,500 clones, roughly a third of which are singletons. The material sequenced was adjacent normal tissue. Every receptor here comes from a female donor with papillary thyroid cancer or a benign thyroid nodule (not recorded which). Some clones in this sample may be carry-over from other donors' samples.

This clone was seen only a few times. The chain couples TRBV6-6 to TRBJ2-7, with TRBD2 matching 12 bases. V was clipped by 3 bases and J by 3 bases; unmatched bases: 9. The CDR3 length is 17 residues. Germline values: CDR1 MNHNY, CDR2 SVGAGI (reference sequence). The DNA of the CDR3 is TGTGCCAGCAGTTATCGGACTAGCGGGAAATTAAACTACGAGCAGTACTTC. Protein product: CASSYRTSGKLNYEQYF.

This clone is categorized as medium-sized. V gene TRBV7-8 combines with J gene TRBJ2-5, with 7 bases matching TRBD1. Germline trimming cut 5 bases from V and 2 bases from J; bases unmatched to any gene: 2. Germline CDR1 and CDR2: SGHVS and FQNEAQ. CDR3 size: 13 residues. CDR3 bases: TGTGCCAGCAGCCTGGGACAGCAAGAGACCCAGTACTTC. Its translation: CASSLGQQETQYF.

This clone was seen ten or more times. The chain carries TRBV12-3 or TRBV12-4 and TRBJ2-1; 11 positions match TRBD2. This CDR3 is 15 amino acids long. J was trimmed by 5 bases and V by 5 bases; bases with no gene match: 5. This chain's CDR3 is CASSLISGRDNEQFF. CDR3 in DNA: TGTGCCAGCAGTCTGATTAGCGGGAGGGACAATGAGCAGTTCTTC.

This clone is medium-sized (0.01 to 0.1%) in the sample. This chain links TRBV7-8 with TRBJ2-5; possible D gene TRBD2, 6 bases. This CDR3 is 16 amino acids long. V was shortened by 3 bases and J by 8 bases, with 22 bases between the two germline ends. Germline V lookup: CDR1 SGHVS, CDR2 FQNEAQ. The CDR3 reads CASSLRRAAPGVTQYF. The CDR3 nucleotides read TGTGCCAGCAGCTTGCGGCGGGCCGCTCCGGGAGTAACCCAGTACTTC.

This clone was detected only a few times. The chain's CDR3 is CASSKKGGGQGPYEQYF. CDR3 in DNA: TGTGCCAGCAGTAAAAAAGGGGGGGGACAGGGACCTTACGAGCAGTACTTC. This sequence joins TRBV27 and TRBJ2-7; 9 bases fit TRBD1. V shed 5 bases, J shed 4 bases, and the junction held 15 bases outside the gene matches. CDR1 is MNHEY and CDR2 is SMNVEV in the germline V gene (reference sequence). The CDR3 is made up of 17 amino acids.

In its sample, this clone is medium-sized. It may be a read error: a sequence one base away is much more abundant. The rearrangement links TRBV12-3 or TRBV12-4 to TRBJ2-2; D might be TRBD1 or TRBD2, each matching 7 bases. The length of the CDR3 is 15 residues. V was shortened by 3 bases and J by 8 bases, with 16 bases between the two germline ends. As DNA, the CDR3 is TGTGCCAGCAGTTTCCAGGGGGGGGCGGTGGGGGAGCTGTTTTTT. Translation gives CASSFQGGAVGELFF.

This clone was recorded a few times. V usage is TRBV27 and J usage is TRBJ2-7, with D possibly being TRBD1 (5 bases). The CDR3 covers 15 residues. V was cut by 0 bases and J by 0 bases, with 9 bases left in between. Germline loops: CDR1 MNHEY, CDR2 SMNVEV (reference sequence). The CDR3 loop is CASSLSQAPSYEQYF. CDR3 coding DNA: TGTGCCAGCAGTTTATCACAGGCCCCCTCCTACGAGCAGTACTTC.

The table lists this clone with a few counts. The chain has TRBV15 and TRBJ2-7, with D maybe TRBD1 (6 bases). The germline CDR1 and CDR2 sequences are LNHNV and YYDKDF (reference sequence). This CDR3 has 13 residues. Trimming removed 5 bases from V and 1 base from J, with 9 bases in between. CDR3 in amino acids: CATSVDRSYEQYF. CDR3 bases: TGTGCCACCAGCGTTGACAGGTCCTACGAGCAGTACTTC.

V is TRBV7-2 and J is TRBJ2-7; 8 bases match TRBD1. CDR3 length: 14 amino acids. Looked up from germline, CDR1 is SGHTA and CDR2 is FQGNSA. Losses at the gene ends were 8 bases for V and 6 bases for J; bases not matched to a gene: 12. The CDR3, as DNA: TGTGCCAGCGCCCTTGGGGACAGGCGTTTCGAGCAGTACTTC. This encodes CASALGDRRFEQYF.

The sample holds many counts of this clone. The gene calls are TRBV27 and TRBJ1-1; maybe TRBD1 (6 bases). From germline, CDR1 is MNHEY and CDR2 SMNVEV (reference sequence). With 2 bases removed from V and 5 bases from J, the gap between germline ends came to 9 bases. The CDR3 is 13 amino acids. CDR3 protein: CASSLGRGTEAFF. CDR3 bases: TGTGCCAGCAGTTTAGGCAGGGGAACTGAAGCTTTCTTT.

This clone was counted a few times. The CDR3 nucleotides are TGTGCCAGCAGTTTAACTACGAGCGGGGTATACAATGAGCAGTTCTTC. This gives the protein CASSLTTSGVYNEQFF. V gene TRBV12-3 or TRBV12-4 combines with J gene TRBJ2-1, with 7 bases identical to TRBD2. This CDR3 is built from 16 residues. V dropped 2 bases and J dropped 4; count of bases not matched to a gene: 8.

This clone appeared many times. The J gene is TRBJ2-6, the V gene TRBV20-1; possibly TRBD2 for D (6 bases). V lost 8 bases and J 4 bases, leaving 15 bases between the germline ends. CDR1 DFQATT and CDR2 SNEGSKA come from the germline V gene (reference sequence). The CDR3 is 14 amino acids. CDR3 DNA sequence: TGCAGTTTAGGCGGGGCGGTGGGGGCCAACGTCCTGACTTTC. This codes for CSLGGAVGANVLTF.

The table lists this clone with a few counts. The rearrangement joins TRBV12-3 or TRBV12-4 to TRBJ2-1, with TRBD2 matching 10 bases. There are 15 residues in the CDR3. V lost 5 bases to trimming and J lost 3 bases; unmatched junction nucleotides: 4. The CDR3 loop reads CASSKRGGDYNEQFF. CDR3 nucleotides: TGTGCCAGCAGTAAGCGGGGGGGCGACTACAATGAGCAGTTCTTC.

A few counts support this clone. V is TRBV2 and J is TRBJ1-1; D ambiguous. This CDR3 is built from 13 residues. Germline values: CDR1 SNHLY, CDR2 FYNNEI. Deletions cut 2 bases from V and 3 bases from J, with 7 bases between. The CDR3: CASSELDDTEAFF. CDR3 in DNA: TGTGCCAGCAGTGAACTGGATGACACTGAAGCTTTCTTT.

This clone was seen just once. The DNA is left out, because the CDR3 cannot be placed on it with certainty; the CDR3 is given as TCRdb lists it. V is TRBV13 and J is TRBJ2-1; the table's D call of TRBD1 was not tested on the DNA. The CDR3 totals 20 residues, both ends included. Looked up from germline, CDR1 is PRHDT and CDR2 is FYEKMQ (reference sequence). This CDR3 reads CASTLGETQYFGPGSNEQFF.

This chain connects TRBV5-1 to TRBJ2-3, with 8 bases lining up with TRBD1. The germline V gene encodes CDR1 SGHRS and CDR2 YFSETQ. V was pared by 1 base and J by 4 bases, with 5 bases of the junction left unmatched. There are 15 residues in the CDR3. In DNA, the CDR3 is TGCGCCAGCAGCTTGCTGACAGGGGTAGCAGATACGCAGTATTTT. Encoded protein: CASSLLTGVADTQYF.

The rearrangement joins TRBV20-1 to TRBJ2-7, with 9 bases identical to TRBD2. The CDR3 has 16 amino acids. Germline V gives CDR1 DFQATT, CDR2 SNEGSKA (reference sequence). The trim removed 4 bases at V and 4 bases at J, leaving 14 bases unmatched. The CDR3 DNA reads TGCAGTGCTAACTCCCCCGTCGGGGCGGGGGGGTACGAGCAGTACTTC. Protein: CSANSPVGAGGYEQYF.

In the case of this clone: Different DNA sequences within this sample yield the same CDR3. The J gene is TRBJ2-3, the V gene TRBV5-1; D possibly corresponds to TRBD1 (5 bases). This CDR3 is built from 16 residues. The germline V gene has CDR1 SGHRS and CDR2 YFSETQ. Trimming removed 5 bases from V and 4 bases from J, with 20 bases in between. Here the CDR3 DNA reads TGCGCCAGCAGTGTCCCCATAGGGGAAGGAGCAGATACGCAGTATTTT. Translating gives CASSVPIGEGADTQYF.

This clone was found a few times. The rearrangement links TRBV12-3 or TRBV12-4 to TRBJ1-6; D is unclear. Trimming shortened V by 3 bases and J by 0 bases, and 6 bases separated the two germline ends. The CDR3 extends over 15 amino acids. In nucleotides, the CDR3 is TGTGCCAGCAGTTTTGGGAGCTCCTATAATTCACCCCTCCACTTT. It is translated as CASSFGSSYNSPLHF.

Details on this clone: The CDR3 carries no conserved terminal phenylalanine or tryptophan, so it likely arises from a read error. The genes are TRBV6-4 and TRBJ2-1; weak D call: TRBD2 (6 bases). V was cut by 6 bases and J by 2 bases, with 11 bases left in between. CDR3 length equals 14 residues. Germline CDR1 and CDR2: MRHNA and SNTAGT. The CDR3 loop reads CASSAGGTYNEQFL. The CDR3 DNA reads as TGTGCCAGCAGCGCCGGGGGAACCTACAATGAGCAGTTCCTC.

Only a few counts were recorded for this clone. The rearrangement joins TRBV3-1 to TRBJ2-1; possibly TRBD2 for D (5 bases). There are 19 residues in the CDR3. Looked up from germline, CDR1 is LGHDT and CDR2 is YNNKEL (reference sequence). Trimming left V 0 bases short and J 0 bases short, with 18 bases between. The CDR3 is CASSQDRSGSSSSYNEQFF. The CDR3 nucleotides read TGTGCCAGCAGCCAAGATCGTAGTGGGAGTTCGAGCTCCTACAATGAGCAGTTCTTC.

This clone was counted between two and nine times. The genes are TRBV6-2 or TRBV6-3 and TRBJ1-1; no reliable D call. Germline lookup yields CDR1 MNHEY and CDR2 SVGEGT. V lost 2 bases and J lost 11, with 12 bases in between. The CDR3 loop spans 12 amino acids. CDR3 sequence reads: CASSYPEGSAFF. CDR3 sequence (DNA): TGTGCCAGCAGTTACCCGGAGGGTTCGGCTTTCTTT.

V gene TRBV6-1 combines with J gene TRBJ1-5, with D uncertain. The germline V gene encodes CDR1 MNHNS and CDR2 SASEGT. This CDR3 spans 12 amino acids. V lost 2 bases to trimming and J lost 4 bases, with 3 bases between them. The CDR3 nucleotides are TGTGCCAGCAGTGAAATAAATCAGCCCCAGCATTTT. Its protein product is CASSEINQPQHF.

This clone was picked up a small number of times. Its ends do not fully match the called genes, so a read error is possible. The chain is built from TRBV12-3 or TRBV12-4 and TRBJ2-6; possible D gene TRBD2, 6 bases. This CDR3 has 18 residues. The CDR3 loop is CAISPLAWADSGANFLTF. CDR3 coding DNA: TGTGCCATCAGTCCCCTAGCGTGGGCCGACTCTGGGGCCAACTTCCTGACTTTC.

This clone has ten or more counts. Here the CDR3 reads CASSQSHLNTEAFF. CDR3 nucleotides: TGCGCCAGCAGCCAATCGCACTTGAACACTGAAGCTTTCTTT. The chain couples TRBV4-3 to TRBJ1-1; no firm D call. Germline V CDR1 and CDR2: LGHNA, YSLEER. The CDR3 runs to 14 residues. The germline V and J ends were trimmed by 2 bases and 0 bases, with 7 bases remaining between them.

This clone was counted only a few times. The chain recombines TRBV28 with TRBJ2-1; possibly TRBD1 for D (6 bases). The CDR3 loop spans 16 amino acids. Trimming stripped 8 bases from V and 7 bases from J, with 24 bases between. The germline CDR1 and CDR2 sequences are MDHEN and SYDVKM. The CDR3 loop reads CASVGLGGLGLNEQFF. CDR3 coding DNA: TGTGCCAGCGTGGGGTTAGGGGGATTAGGCCTTAATGAGCAGTTCTTC.

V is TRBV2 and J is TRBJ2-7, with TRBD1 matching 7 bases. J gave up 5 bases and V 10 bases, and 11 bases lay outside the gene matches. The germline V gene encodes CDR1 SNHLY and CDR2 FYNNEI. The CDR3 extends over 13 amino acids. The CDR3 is CATKGTEGDEQYF. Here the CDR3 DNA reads TGTGCCACCAAAGGGACAGAGGGTGACGAGCAGTACTTC.

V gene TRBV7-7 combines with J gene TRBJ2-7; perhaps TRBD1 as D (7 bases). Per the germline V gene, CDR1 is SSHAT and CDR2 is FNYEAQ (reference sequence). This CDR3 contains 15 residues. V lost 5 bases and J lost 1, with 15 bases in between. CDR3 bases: TGTGCCAGCAGCCCCGGGCAGGGGGGATCCTACGAGCAGTACTTC. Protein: CASSPGQGGSYEQYF.

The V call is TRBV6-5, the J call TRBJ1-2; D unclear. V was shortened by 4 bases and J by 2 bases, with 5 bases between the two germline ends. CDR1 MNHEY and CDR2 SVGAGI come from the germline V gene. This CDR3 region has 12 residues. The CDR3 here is CASSLANYGYTF. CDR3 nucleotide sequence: TGTGCCAGCAGTTTGGCCAACTATGGCTACACCTTC.

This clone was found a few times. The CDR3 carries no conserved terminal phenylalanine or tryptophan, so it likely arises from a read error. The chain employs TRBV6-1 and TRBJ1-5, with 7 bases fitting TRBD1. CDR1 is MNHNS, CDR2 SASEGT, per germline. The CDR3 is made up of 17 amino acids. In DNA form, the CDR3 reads TGTGCCACCAGTGAATCAGGGGACAGAGGTTACAATCATCCCCAGCATGTT. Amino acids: CATSESGDRGYNHPQHV.

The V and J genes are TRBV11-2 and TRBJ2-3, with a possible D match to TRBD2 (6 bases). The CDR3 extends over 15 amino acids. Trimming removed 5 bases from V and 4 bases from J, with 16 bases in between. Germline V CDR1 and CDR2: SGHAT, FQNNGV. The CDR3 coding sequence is TGTGCCAGCAGCCCACTGCTCGGGAGTCCAGATACGCAGTATTTT. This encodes CASSPLLGSPDTQYF.

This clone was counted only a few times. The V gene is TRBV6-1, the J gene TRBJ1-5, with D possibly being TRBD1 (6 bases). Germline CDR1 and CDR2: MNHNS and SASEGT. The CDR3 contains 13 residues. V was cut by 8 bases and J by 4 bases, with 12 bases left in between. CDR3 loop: CASAGDWNQPQHF. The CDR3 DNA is TGTGCCAGCGCAGGGGATTGGAATCAGCCCCAGCATTTT.